Described below is a single T cell receptor beta chain sequence and its context. The data originate from a study of blood T cell repertoires in COVID-19. On the study more broadly: The cDNA or gDNA used as material had been derived from T cells, B-cell-depleted T cells, or PBMCs.

Repertoires were generated with immunoSEQ multiplex PCR, while TCRdb's copy carries only in-frame clones and drops some. Among around 25,000 clones, approximately 80% were seen once, and the ten largest hold around two thirds. Sequencing input: peripheral blood. This TCR came from a man aged 70-80 years with acute or convalescent COVID-19.

The CDR3 DNA is TGTGCCAGCAGCCGAGAGGACACCGGGGAGCTGTTTTTT. Protein: CASSREDTGELFF. The J gene is TRBJ2-2, the V gene TRBV2; D remains unclear. V lost 6 bases to trimming and J lost 3 bases, with 8 bases between them. Germline V gene sequence: CDR1 SNHLY, CDR2 FYNNEI. The CDR3 spans 13 residues.